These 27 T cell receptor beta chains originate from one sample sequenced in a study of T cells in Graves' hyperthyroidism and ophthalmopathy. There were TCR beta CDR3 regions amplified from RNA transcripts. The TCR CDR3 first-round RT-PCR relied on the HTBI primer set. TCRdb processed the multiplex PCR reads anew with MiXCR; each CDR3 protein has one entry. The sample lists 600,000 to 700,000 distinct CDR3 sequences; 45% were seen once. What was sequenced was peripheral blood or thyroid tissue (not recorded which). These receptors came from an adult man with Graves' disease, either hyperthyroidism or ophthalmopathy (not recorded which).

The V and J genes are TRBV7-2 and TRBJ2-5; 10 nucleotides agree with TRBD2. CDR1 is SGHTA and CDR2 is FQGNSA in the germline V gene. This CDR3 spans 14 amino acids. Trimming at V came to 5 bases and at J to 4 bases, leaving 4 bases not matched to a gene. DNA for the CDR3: TGTGCCAGCAGCCCCAGCGGGAGGGTAGAGACCCAGTACTTC. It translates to CASSPSGRVETQYF.

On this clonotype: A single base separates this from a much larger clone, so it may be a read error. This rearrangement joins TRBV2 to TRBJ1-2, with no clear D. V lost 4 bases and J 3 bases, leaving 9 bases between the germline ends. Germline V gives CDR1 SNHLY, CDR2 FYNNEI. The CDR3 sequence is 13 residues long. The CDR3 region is CASSVRQDYGYTF. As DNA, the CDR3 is TGTGCCAGCAGTGTCCGGCAGGACTATGGCTACACCTTC. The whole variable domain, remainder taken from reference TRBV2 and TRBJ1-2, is EPEVTQTPSHQVTQMGQEVILRCVPISNHLYFYWYRQILGQKVEFLVSFYNNEISEKSEIFDDQFSVERPDGSNFTLKIRSTKLEDSAMYFCASSVRQDYGYTFGSGTRLTVV.

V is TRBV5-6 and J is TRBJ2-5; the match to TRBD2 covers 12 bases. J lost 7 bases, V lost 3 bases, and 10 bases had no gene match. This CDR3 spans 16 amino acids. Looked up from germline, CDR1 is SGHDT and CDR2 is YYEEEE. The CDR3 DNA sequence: TGTGCCAGCAGCTCTAGACTAGCGGGAGTACTACGGACCCAGTACTTC. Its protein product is CASSSRLAGVLRTQYF.

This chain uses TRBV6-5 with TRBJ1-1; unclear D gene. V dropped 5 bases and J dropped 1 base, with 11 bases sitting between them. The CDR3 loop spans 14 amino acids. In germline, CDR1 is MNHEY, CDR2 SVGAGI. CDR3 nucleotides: TGTGCCAGCAGTGAAGCCCGGGAGAACACTGAAGCTTTCTTT. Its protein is CASSEARENTEAFF.

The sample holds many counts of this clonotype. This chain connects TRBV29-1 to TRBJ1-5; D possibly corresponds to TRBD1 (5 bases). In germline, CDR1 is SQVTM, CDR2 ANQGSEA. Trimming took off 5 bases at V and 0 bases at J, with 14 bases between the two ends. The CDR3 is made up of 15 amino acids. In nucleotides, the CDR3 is TGCAGCGTTTCGGACGGGGGGTTTAGCAATCAGCCCCAGCATTTT. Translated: CSVSDGGFSNQPQHF.

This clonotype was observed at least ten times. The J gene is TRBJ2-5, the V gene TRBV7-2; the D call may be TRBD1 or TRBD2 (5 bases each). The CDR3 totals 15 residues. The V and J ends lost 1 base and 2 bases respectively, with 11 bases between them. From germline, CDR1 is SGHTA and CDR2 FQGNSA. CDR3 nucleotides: TGTGCCAGCAGCTTAGTCATGGGACGTCAAGAGACCCAGTACTTC. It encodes CASSLVMGRQETQYF.

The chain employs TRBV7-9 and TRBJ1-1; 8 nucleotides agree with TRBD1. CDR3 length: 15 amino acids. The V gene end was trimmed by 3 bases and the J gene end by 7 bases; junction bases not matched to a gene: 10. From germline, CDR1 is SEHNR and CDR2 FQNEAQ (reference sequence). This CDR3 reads CASSLVGQGLNEAFF. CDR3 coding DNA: TGTGCCAGCAGCTTGGTAGGACAGGGTCTGAATGAAGCTTTCTTT.

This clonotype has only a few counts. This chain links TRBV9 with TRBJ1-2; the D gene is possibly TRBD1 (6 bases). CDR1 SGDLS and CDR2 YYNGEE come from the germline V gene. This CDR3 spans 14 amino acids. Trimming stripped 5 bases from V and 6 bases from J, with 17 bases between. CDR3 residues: CASRPSGGRDGYTF. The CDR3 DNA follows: TGTGCCAGCAGACCCAGCGGGGGGCGCGATGGCTACACCTTC. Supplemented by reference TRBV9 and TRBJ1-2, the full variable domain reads DSGVTQTPKHLITATGQRVTLRCSPRSGDLSVYWYQQSLDQGLQFLIQYYNGEERAKGNILERFSAQQFPDLHSELNLSSLELGDSALYFCASRPSGGRDGYTFGSGTRLTVV.

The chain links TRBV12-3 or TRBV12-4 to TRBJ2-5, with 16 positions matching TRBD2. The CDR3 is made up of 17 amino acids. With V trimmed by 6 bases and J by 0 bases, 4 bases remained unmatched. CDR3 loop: CASSRGLAGGYQETQYF. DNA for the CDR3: TGTGCCAGCAGCCGGGGACTAGCGGGGGGGTACCAAGAGACCCAGTACTTC.

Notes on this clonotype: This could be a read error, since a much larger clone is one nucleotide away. The CDR3 here is CASSEGAAGGNYGYTF. CDR3 nucleotide sequence: TGTGCCAGCAGTGAGGGCGCGGCAGGGGGTAACTATGGCTACACCTTC. The rearrangement links TRBV25-1 to TRBJ1-2; TRBD1 aligns across 7 bases. Germline CDR1 reads MGHDK; CDR2 reads SYGVNS. V lost 3 bases and J lost 1; bases outside the gene matches: 8. CDR3 size: 16 residues.

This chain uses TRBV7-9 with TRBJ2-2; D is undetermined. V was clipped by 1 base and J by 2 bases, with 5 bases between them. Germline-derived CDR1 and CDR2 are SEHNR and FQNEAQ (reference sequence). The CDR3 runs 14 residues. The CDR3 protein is CASSLVFNTGELFF. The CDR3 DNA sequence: TGTGCCAGCAGCTTAGTCTTTAACACCGGGGAGCTGTTTTTT.

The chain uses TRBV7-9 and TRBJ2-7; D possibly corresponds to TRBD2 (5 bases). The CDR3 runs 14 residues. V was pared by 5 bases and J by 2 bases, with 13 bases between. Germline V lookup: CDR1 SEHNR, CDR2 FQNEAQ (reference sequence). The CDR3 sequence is CASSPEVGTYEQYF. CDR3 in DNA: TGTGCCAGCAGCCCGGAGGTGGGGACCTACGAGCAGTACTTC.

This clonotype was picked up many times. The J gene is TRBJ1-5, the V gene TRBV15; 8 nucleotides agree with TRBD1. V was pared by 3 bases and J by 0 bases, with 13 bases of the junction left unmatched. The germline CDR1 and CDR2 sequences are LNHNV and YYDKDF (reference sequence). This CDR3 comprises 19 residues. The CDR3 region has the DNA TGTGCCACCAGCAGGGGTATGGACAGGGATGTCCTTAGCAATCAGCCCCAGCATTTT. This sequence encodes CATSRGMDRDVLSNQPQHF.

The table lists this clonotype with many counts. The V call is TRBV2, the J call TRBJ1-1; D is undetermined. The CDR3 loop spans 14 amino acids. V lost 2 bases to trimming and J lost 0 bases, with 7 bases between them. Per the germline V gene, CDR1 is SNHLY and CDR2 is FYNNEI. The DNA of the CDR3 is TGTGCCAGCAGTGAAAGAGGGTTGAACACTGAAGCTTTCTTT. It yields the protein CASSERGLNTEAFF.

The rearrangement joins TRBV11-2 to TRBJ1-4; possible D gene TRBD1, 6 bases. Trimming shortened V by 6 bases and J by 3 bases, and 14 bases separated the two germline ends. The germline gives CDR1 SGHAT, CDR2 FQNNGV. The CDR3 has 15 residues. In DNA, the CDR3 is TGTGCCAGCAGTGCTAGGACAGTTTCTAATGAAAAACTGTTTTTT. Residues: CASSARTVSNEKLFF.

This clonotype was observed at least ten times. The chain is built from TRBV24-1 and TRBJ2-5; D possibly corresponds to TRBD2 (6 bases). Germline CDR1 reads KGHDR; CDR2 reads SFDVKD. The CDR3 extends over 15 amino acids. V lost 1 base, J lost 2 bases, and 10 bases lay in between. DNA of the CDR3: TGTGCCACCAGTGATTTAGCCGGGGGTCAAGAGACCCAGTACTTC. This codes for CATSDLAGGQETQYF.

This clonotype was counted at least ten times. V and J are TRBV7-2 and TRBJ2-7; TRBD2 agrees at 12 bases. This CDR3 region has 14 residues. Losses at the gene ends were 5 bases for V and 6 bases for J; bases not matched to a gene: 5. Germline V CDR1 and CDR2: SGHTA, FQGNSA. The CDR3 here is CASSELAGGSEQYF. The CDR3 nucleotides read TGTGCCAGCAGCGAACTAGCGGGAGGAAGCGAGCAGTACTTC.

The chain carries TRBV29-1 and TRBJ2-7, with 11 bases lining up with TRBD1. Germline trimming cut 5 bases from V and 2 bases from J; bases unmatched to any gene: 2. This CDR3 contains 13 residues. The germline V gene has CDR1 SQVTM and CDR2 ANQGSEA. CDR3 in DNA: TGCAGCGTTCTGGGACAGGGGGCCTACGAGCAGTACTTC. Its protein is CSVLGQGAYEQYF.

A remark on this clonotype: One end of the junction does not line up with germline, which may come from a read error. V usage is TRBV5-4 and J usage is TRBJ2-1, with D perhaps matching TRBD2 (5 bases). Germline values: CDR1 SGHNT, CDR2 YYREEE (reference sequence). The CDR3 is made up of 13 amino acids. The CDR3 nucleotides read TGTGCCAGCAGTTTGGCCCCGGGGAACATTCAGTTCTTC. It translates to CASSLAPGNIQFF.

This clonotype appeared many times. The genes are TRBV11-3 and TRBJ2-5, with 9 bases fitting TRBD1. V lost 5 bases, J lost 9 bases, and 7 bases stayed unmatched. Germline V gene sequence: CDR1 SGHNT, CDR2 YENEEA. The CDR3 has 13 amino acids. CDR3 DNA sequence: TGTGCCAGCAGCAAGACAGGGGGGCGGCCCCAGTACTTC. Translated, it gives CASSKTGGRPQYF.

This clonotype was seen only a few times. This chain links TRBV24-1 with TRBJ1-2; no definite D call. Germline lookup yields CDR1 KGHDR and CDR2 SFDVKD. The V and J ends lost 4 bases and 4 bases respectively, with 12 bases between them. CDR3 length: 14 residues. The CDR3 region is CATSDPISSYGYTF. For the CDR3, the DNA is TGTGCCACCAGTGACCCAATCTCGTCCTATGGCTACACCTTC.

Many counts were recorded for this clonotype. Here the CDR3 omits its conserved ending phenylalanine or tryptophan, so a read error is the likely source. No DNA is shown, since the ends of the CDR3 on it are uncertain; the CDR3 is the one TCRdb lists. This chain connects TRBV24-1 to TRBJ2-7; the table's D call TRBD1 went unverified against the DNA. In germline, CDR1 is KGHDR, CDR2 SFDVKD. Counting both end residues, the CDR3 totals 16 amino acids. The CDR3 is CATSDQTRQTHRAVLR.

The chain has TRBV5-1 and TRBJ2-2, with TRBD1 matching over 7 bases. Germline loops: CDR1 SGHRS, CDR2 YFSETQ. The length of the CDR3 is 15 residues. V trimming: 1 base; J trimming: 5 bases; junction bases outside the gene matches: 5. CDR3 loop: CASSLMATGTGELFF. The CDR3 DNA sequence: TGCGCCAGCAGCTTGATGGCGACAGGGACCGGGGAGCTGTTTTTT. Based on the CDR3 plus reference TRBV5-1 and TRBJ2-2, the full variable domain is KAGVTQTPRYLIKTRGQQVTLSCSPISGHRSVSWYQQTPGQGLQFLFEYFSETQRNKGNFPGRFSGRQFSNSRSEMNVSTLELGDSALYLCASSLMATGTGELFFGEGSRLTVL.

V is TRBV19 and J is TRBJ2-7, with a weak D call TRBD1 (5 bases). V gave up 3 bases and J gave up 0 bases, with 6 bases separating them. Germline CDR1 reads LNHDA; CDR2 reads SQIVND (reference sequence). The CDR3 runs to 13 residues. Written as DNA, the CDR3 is TGTGCCAGTAGTATGACAGTCTCCTACGAGCAGTACTTC. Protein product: CASSMTVSYEQYF.

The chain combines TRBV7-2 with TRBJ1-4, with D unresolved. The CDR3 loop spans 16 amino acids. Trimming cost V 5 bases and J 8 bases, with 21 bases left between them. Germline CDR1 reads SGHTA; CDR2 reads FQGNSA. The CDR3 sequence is CASSPRLGMASEKLFF. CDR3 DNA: TGTGCCAGCAGCCCCCGCTTGGGGATGGCATCCGAAAAACTGTTTTTT.

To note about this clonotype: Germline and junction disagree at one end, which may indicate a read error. CDR3 bases: TGTGCCAGCAGTTCACTAGCTGTCTACGAGCAGTACTTC. This gives the protein CASSSLAVYEQYF. V and J are TRBV10-3 and TRBJ2-7; possibly TRBD2 for D (6 bases). The CDR3 sequence is 13 residues long. Germline lookup yields CDR1 ENHRY and CDR2 SYGVKD.

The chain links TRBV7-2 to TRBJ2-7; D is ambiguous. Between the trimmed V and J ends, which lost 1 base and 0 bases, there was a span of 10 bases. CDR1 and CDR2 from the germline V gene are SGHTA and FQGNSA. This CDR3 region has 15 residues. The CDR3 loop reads CASSLGKGSSYEQYF. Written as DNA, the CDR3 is TGTGCCAGCAGCTTAGGAAAGGGAAGCTCCTACGAGCAGTACTTC.